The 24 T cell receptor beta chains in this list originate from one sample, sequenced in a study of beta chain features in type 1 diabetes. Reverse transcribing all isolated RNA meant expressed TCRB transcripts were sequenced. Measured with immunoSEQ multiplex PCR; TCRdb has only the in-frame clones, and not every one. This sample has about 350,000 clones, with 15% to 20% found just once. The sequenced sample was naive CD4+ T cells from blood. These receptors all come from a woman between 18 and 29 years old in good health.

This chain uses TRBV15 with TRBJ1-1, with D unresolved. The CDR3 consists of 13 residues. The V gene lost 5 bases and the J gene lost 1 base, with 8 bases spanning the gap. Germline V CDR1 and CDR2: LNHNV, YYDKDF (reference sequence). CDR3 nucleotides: TGTGCCACCAGCCTCCCCGGGAACACTGAAGCTTTCTTT. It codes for CATSLPGNTEAFF.

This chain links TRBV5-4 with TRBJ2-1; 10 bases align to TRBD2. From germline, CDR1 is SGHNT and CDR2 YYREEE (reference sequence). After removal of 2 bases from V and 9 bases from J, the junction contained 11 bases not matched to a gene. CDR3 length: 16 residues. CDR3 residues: CASSFLAGVLVSEQFF. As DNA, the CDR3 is TGTGCCAGCAGCTTCCTAGCGGGAGTTTTAGTAAGTGAGCAGTTCTTC. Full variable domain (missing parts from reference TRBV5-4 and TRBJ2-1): ETGVTQSPTHLIKTRGQQVTLRCSSQSGHNTVSWYQQALGQGPQFIFQYYREEENGRGNFPPRFSGLQFPNYSSELNVNALELDDSALYLCASSFLAGVLVSEQFFGPGTRLTVL.

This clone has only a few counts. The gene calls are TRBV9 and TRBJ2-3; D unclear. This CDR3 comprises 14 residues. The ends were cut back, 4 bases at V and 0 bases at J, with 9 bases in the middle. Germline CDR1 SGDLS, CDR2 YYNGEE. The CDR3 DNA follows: TGTGCCAGCAGCCCCTTCCCCAGCACAGATACGCAGTATTTT. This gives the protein CASSPFPSTDTQYF.

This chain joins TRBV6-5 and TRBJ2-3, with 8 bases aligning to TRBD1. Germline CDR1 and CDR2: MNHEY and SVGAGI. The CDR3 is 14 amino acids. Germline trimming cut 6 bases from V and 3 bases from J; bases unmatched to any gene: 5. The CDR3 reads CASRETGGTDTQYF. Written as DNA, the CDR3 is TGTGCCAGCAGAGAAACAGGGGGTACAGATACGCAGTATTTT.

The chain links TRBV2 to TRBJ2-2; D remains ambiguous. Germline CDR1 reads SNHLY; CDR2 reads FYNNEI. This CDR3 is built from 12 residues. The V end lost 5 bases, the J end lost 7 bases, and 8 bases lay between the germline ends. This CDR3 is CASSYGVGELFF. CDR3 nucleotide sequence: TGTGCCAGCAGTTATGGAGTCGGGGAGCTGTTTTTT.

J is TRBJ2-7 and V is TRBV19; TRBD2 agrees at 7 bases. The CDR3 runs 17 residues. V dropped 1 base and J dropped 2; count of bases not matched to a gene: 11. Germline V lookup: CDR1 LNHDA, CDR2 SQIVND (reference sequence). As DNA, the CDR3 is TGTGCCAGTAGTATAGTTCCTTCGAGAGCGGGACCCTACGAGCAGTACTTC. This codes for CASSIVPSRAGPYEQYF.

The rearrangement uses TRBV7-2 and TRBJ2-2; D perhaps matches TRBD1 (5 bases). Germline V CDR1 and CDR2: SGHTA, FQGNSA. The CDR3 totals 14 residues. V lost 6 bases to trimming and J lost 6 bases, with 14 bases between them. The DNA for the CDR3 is TGTGCCAGCAGACCACCAGGGTACGCCGGGGAGCTGTTTTTT. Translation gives CASRPPGYAGELFF.

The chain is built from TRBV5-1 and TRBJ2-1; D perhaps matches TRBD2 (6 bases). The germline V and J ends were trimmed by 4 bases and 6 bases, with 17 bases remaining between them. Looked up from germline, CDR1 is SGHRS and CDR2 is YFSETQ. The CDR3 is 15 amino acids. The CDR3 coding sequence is TGCGCCAGCAGCCCCCCCGGGCTAGCGAGCAATGAGCAGTTCTTC. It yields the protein CASSPPGLASNEQFF.

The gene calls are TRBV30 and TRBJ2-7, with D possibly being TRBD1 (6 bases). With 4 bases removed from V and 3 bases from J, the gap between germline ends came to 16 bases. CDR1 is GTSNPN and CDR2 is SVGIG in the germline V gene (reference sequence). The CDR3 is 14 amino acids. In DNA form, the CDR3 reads TGTGCCTGGACCAAACCCGGGACAAACTACGAGCAGTACTTC. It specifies CAWTKPGTNYEQYF.

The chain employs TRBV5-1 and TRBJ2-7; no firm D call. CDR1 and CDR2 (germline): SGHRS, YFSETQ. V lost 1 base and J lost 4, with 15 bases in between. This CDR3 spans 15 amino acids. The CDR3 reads CASSLSTNPEYEQYF. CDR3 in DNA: TGCGCCAGCAGCTTGTCCACGAACCCCGAGTACGAGCAGTACTTC.

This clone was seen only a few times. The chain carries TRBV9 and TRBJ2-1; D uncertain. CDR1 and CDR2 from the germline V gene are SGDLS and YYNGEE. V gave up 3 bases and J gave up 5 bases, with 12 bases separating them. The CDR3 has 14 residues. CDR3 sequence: CASSAVPRNNEQFF. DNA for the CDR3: TGTGCCAGCAGCGCCGTTCCGAGGAACAATGAGCAGTTCTTC.

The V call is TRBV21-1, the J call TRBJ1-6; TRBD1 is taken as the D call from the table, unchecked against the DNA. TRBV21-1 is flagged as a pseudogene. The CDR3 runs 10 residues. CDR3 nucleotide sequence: TGTGCCAGCAGGCAGGTATCCCTCCACTTT. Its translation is CASRQVSLHF.

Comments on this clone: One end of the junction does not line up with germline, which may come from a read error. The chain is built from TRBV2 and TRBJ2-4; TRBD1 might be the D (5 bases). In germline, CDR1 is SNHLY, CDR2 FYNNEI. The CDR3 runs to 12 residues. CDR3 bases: TGTGCCAGCAGGGCACCCGCGCGGACACCATCGTTC. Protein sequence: CASRAPARTPSF.

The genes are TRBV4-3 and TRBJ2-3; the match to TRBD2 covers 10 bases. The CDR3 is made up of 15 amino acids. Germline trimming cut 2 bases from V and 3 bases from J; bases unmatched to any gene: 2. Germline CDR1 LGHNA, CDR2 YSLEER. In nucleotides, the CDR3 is TGCGCCAGCAGCCAAAAGGGACTAGCGACAGATACGCAGTATTTT. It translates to CASSQKGLATDTQYF.

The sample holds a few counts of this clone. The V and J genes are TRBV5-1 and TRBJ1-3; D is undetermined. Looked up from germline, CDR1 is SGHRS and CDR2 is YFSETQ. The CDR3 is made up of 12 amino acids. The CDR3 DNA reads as TGCTCATACACTAGCTCTGGAAACACCATATATTTT. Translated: CSYTSSGNTIYF.

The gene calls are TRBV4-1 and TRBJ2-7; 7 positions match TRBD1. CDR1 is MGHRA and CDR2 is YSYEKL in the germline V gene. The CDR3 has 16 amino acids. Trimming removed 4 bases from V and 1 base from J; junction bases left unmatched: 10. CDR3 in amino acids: CASSRDAGGRSYEQYF. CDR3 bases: TGCGCCAGCAGCCGGGACGCAGGGGGACGGTCCTACGAGCAGTACTTC.

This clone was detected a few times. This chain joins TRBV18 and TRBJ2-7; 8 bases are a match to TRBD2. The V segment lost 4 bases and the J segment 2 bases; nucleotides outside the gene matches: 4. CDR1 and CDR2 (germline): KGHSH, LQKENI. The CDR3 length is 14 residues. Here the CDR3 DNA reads TGTGCCAGCTCACGTAGCGGGACCCCCTACGAGCAGTACTTC. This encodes CASSRSGTPYEQYF.

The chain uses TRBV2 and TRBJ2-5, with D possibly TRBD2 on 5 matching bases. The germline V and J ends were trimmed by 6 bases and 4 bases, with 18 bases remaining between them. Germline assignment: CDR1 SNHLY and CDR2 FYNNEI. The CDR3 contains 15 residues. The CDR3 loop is CASRLSGVGGETQYF. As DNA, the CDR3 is TGTGCCAGCAGATTATCCGGGGTCGGAGGAGAGACCCAGTACTTC.

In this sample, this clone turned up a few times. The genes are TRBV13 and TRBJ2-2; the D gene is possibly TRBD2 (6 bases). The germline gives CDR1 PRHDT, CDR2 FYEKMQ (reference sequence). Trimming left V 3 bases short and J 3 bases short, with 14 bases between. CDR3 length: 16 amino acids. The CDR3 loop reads CASSFWGGGYTGELFF. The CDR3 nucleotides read TGTGCCAGCAGCTTCTGGGGCGGAGGGTACACCGGGGAGCTGTTTTTT.

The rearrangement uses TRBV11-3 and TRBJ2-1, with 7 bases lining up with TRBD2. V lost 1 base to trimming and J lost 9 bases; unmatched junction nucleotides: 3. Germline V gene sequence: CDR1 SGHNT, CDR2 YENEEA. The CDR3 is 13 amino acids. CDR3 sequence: CASSLGSGFEQFF. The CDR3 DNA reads TGTGCCAGCAGCTTAGGTAGCGGGTTTGAGCAGTTCTTC.

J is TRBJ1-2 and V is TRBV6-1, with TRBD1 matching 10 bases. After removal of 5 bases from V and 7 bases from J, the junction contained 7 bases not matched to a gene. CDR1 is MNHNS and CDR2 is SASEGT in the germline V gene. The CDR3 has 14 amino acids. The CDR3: CASSRDRGIGGYTF. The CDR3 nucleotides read TGTGCCAGCAGTCGGGACAGGGGAATCGGTGGCTACACCTTC.

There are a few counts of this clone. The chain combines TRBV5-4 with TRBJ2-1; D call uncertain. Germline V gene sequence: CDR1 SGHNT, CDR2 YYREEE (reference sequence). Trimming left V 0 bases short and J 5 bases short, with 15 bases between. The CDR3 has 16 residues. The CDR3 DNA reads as TGTGCCAGCAGCTTGGTACAATTATCTAGAAACAATGAGCAGTTCTTC. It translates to CASSLVQLSRNNEQFF.

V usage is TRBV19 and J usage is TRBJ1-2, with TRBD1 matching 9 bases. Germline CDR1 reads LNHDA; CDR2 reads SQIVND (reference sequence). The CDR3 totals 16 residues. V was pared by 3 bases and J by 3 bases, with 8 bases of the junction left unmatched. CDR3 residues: CASSMGPRQGDYGYTF. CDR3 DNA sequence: TGTGCCAGTAGTATGGGGCCGCGACAGGGGGACTATGGCTACACCTTC.

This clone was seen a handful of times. The CDR3 DNA is TGCAGTGCTAGCAACTTTGGCGAGCAGTACTTC. Translated, it gives CSASNFGEQYF. The chain has TRBV20-1 and TRBJ2-7, with unresolved D. Trimming left V 3 bases short and J 6 bases short, with 9 bases between. CDR3 length: 11 amino acids. Germline V gene data show CDR1 as DFQATT and CDR2 as SNEGSKA (reference sequence).